The source of this T cell receptor (beta chain) is a study of T cell responses to AZD1222 COVID-19 vaccine. Study results and caveats: Spike-specific TCR breadth and depth were elevated following two AZD1222 doses. Seropositive at baseline were only six or seven AZD1222 recipients.

V shed 4 bases and J shed 5 bases, with 15 bases lying between them. Germline CDR1 GTSNPN, CDR2 SVGIG (reference sequence). This CDR3 comprises 14 residues. About this clone itself: What it recognizes is unknown.

Measured with immunoSEQ multiplex PCR; TCRdb has only the in-frame clones, and not every one. The table includes about 130,000 clones, roughly 92% detected once. Here the sequenced sample was peripheral blood, taken on day 0 of AZD1222 vaccination. The gene calls are TRBV30 and TRBJ2-1; D is uncertain. The TCR sequence derives from an adult in good health. The CDR3 DNA is TGTGCCTGGACGAAAGGGAATTTGAACAATGAGCAGTTCTTC. The encoded protein is CAWTKGNLNNEQFF.